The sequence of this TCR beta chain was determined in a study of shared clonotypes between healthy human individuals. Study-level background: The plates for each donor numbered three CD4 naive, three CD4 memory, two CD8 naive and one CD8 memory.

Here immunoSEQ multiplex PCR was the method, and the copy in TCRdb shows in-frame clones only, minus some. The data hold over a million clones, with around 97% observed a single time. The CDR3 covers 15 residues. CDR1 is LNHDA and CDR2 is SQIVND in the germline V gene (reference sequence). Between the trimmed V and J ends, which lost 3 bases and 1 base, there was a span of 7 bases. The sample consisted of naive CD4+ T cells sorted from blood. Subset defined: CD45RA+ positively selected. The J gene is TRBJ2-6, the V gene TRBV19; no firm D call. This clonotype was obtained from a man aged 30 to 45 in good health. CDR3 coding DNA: TGTGCCAGTAGTATCCGGATGTCTGGGGCCAACGTCCTGACTTTC. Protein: CASSIRMSGANVLTF.